The 10 T cell receptor beta chains below were found in one sample sequenced in a study of blood T cell repertoires in COVID-19. Using immunoSEQ multiplex PCR, the repertoire was profiled, and TCRdb retains in-frame clones only, with some absent. The data show under 300,000 clones, roughly 88% seen once. The specimen was peripheral blood. The receptors originated from a middle-aged man who had recovered from COVID-19.

The rearrangement uses TRBV5-1 and TRBJ1-1, with TRBD1 identical over 7 bases. The CDR3 extends over 15 amino acids. V was clipped by 0 bases and J by 3 bases; unmatched bases: 5. CDR1 and CDR2 from the germline V gene are SGHRS and YFSETQ. The CDR3 DNA follows: TGCGCCAGCAGCTTGGGTCGGGACAGATACACTGAAGCTTTCTTT. Translated, it gives CASSLGRDRYTEAFF.

This rearrangement joins TRBV5-4 to TRBJ1-1, with no clear D. Germline CDR1 reads SGHNT; CDR2 reads YYREEE (reference sequence). V lost 0 bases, J lost 5 bases, and 14 bases lay in between. The CDR3 is 15 amino acids. The CDR3 reads CASSLEGGRGTEAFF. The CDR3 region has the DNA TGTGCCAGCAGCTTGGAAGGCGGCCGGGGAACTGAAGCTTTCTTT.

The chain is built from TRBV27 and TRBJ1-5; TRBD1 matches 8 bases. The J segment lost 0 bases and the V segment lost 5 bases, leaving 9 bases of the junction unmatched. Germline V lookup: CDR1 MNHEY, CDR2 SMNVEV (reference sequence). The CDR3 runs to 17 residues. The CDR3 region is CASSTGQGFYSNQPQHF. CDR3 in DNA: TGTGCCAGCAGTACTGGACAGGGCTTCTATAGCAATCAGCCCCAGCATTTT.

The chain combines TRBV29-1 with TRBJ2-7; a weak D match, TRBD1 (6 bases). The V gene's germline CDR1 is SQVTM and CDR2 ANQGSEA. This CDR3 contains 12 residues. V shed 5 bases and J shed 1 base, with 9 bases lying between them. The CDR3 here is CSVMDSSYEQYF. The CDR3 nucleotides read TGCAGCGTTATGGACAGTTCCTACGAGCAGTACTTC.

The chain has TRBV15 and TRBJ2-4; 7 bases are shared with TRBD2. This CDR3 contains 18 residues. The V gene end was trimmed by 3 bases and the J gene end by 3 bases; junction bases not matched to a gene: 14. The germline V gene has CDR1 LNHNV and CDR2 YYDKDF (reference sequence). The DNA of the CDR3 is TGTGCCACCAGCAGGGAGATACTAGCGCCTGATGACAAAAACATTCAGTACTTC. Amino acid sequence: CATSREILAPDDKNIQYF.

The chain employs TRBV5-1 and TRBJ1-5; 7 bases align to TRBD1. The CDR3 length is 15 residues. From germline, CDR1 is SGHRS and CDR2 YFSETQ. V was clipped by 0 bases and J by 3 bases; unmatched bases: 3. The chain's CDR3 is CASSLGQGNNQPQHF. In DNA, the CDR3 is TGCGCCAGCAGCTTGGGACAGGGAAACAATCAGCCCCAGCATTTT.

The chain employs TRBV11-3 and TRBJ2-2; 11 positions agree with TRBD2. CDR1 is SGHNT and CDR2 is YENEEA in the germline V gene. With V trimmed by 5 bases and J by 3 bases, 2 bases remained unmatched. The length of the CDR3 is 15 residues. The CDR3 DNA is TGTGCCAGCAGCCAACTAGCGGGGGACACCGGGGAGCTGTTTTTT. Its translation is CASSQLAGDTGELFF.

The chain couples TRBV11-2 to TRBJ2-3; TRBD1 aligns across 8 bases. Germline V CDR1 and CDR2: SGHAT, FQNNGV. V was pared by 3 bases and J by 2 bases, with 7 bases of the junction left unmatched. This CDR3 contains 16 residues. The CDR3 DNA is TGTGCCAGCAGCTTCTCAGGGGGCCGGAACACAGATACGCAGTATTTT. Translation: CASSFSGGRNTDTQYF.

The chain has TRBV19 and TRBJ1-2; TRBD1 aligns across 9 bases. This CDR3 spans 14 amino acids. Germline CDR1 LNHDA, CDR2 SQIVND (reference sequence). Trimming removed 7 bases from V and 3 bases from J; junction bases left unmatched: 6. The CDR3 loop reads CASTKGQGDYGYTF. The CDR3 DNA reads TGTGCCAGTACTAAGGGACAGGGTGACTATGGCTACACCTTC.

This clone was seen once. This chain's CDR3 is CASGLAVSTVSNYGYTF. As DNA, the CDR3 is TGTGCTAGTGGTTTGGCGGTTTCAACCGTCTCTAACTATGGCTACACCTTC. The chain uses TRBV12-5 and TRBJ1-2; D uncertain. The ends were cut back, 1 base at V and 0 bases at J, with 15 bases in the middle. The length of the CDR3 is 17 residues. Germline CDR1 is LGHNT and CDR2 is FRNRAP.